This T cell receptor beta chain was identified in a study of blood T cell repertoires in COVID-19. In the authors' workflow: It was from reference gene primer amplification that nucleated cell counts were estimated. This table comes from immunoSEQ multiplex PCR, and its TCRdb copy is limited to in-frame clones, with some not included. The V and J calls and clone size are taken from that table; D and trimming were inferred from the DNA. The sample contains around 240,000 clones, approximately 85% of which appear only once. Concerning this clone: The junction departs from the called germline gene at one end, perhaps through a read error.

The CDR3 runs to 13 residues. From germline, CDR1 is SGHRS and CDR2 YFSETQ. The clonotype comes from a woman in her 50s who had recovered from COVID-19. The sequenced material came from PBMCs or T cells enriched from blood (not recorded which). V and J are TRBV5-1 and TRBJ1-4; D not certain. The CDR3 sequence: CASSLGTIEKLFF. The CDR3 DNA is TGCGCCAGCAGCTTGGGGACTATTGAAAAACTGTTTTTT.